This T cell receptor (beta chain) was sequenced during a study of identical twins. Using its own MiXCR run on the 5' RACE reads, TCRdb lists one record per CDR3 protein. The sample consists of some 560,000 distinct CDR3 sequences, more than 9% of them appearing once. Findings and limits, study-wide: Beta out-of-frame sequences showed weaker excess twin sharing. Conclusions came from cross-sectional statistical analysis, not from following the same donors. For zero-insertion analyses, partial confounding could come from invariant MAIT and iNKT cells. Abundant beta clonotypes from cord blood bore fewer insertions; memory repertoires lacked this pattern.

Germline V CDR1 and CDR2: DFQATT, SNEGSKA (reference sequence). Trimming pared 3 bases from V and 6 bases from J, leaving 11 bases between. CDR3 length equals 13 residues. There are many counts of this clonotype. What it recognizes is unknown. These data were likewise used in another study, on yellow fever vaccine responses in identical twins.

V and J are TRBV20-1 and TRBJ1-4, with TRBD1 as a possible D gene (5 bases). The TCR originated in a woman between 18 and 29 years old in good health. The sample consisted of PBMCs. The CDR3 nucleotides are TGCAGTGCTAGGATGTGGGGGGATGAAAAACTGTTTTTT. Its protein product is CSARMWGDEKLFF.